The rows below give T cell receptor beta chains drawn from one sample of a study of cytomegalovirus exposure and HLA in healthy donors. Using immunoSEQ multiplex PCR, the repertoire was profiled, and TCRdb retains in-frame clones only, with some absent. The data hold about 110,000 clones, with approximately 90% observed a single time. Sequenced material: PBMCs. Receptor source: a woman aged 18-30 years in good health and CMV-seropositive. CDR3s include the opening cysteine and the closing phenylalanine or tryptophan. D genes are given only for firm matches. Clone size appears in some rows only: once, few, many, or a class for an expanded clone.

V gene: TRBV16; J gene: TRBJ1-1; clone size: .; D gene: .; CDR3 protein: CASSRGLGSTEAFF; CDR3 DNA: TGTGCCAGCAGCCGCGGCCTGGGGAGCACTGAAGCTTTCTTT
V gene: TRBV13; J gene: TRBJ2-5; clone size: once; D gene: .; CDR3 protein: CASSLWDTQETQYF; CDR3 DNA: TGTGCCAGCAGCCTCTGGGACACTCAAGAGACCCAGTACTTC
V gene: TRBV6-6; J gene: TRBJ2-1; clone size: .; D gene: TRBD1; CDR3 protein: CASSGTGNEQFF; CDR3 DNA: TGTGCCAGCAGCGGGACAGGGAATGAGCAGTTCTTC
V gene: TRBV6-5; J gene: TRBJ1-6; clone size: .; D gene: TRBD1; CDR3 protein: CASSYEAGQGNSPLHF; CDR3 DNA: TGTGCCAGCAGTTACGAGGCAGGACAGGGTAATTCACCCCTCCACTTT
V gene: TRBV27; J gene: TRBJ2-5; clone size: .; D gene: TRBD1; CDR3 protein: CASRNDPPGQGASQETQYF; CDR3 DNA: TGTGCCAGCAGAAACGACCCCCCCGGACAGGGGGCATCCCAAGAGACCCAGTACTTC
V gene: TRBV4-3; J gene: TRBJ1-4; clone size: .; D gene: .; CDR3 protein: CASTPGSFPEKLFF; CDR3 DNA: TGCGCCAGCACCCCCGGTAGCTTCCCCGAAAAACTGTTTTTT
V gene: TRBV28; J gene: TRBJ1-6; clone size: .; D gene: .; CDR3 protein: CASRYTRPSPLHF; CDR3 DNA: TGTGCCAGCAGATACACCCGCCCTTCACCCCTCCACTTT
V gene: TRBV7-6; J gene: TRBJ2-1; clone size: once; D gene: TRBD2; CDR3 protein: CASSLDGGGAGNEQFF; CDR3 DNA: TGTGCCAGCAGCTTAGATGGCGGGGGGGCCGGCAATGAGCAGTTCTTC
V gene: TRBV7-6; J gene: TRBJ2-3; clone size: .; D gene: .; CDR3 protein: CASSLGGVVPGTDTQYF; CDR3 DNA: TGTGCCAGCAGCTTAGGGGGGGTAGTCCCGGGCACAGATACGCAGTATTTT
V gene: TRBV5-6; J gene: TRBJ1-1; clone size: .; D gene: .; CDR3 protein: CASSLGQLDTEAFF; CDR3 DNA: TGTGCCAGCAGCTTGGGGCAGTTGGACACTGAAGCTTTCTTT